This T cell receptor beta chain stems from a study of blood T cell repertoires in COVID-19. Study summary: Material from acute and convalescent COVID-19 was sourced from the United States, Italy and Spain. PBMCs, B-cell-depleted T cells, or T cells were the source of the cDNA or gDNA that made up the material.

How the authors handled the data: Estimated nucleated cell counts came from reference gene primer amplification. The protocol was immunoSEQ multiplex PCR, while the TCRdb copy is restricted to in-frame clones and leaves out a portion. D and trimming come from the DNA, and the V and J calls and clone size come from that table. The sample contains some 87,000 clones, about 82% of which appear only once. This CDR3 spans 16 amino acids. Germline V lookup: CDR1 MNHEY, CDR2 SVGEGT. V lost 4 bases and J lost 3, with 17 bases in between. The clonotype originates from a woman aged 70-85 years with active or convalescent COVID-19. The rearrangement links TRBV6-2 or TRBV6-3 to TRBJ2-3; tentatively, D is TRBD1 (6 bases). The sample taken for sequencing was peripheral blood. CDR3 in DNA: TGTGCCAGCAGTTCCCGCCCAGGACAGACTACAGATACGCAGTATTTT. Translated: CASSSRPGQTTDTQYF.